The clone carrying this T cell receptor beta chain has a handful of counts. The antigen remains unidentified. The data originate from a study of T cells in Graves' hyperthyroidism and ophthalmopathy. The investigators amplified TCR beta CDR3 regions from RNA transcripts. HTBI primers were used for first-round RT-PCR of the TCR CDR3. TCRdb used MiXCR to reprocess the multiplex PCR reads, holding one entry per CDR3 protein. Altogether some 300,000 distinct CDR3 sequences are present, more than 10% being singletons, with the ten largest covering 6% to 8%. Losses at the gene ends were 7 bases for V and 3 bases for J; bases not matched to a gene: 7. Germline CDR1 MNHNS, CDR2 SASEGT. The length of the CDR3 is 15 residues. Lactation, pregnancy, other autoimmune disease or uncontrolled infection excluded patients. Clinical symptoms, serum thyroxine and TRAb, thyroid ultrasound and orbital computed tomography together formed the diagnostic basis.

Regarding the study as a whole: The model forecast ophthalmopathy, anticipating it by a median around 6.5 months before onset.

The sequence was obtained from a woman in her twenties or thirties with Graves' hyperthyroidism that later progressed to Graves' ophthalmopathy. The chain carries TRBV6-1 and TRBJ2-1, with 9 nucleotides matching TRBD2. Source material: blood. CDR3 nucleotide sequence: TGTGCCAGCATACATAGCGGGAGCATCTACAATGAGCAGTTCTTC. This encodes CASIHSGSIYNEQFF.